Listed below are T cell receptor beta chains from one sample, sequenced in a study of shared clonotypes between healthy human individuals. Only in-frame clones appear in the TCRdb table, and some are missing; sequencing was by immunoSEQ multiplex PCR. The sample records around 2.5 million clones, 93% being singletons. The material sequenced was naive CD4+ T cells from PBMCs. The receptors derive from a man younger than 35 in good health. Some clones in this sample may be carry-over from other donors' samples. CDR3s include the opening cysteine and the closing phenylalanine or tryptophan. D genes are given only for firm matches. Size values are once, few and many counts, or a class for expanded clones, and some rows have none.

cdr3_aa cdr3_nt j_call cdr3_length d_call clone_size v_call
CASSSMNGYTF TGTGCCAGCAGTAGCATGAATGGCTACACCTTC TRBJ1-2 11 . . TRBV5-8
CASSQKGLAGEQDTGELFF TGCGCCAGCAGCCAAAAGGGGCTAGCGGGAGAGCAGGACACCGGGGAGCTGTTTTTT TRBJ2-2 19 TRBD2 once TRBV4-1
CASSVVPSGNEQYF TGTGCCAGCAGCGTAGTCCCGTCAGGGAACGAGCAGTACTTC TRBJ2-7 14 . . TRBV9
CAWSVVWLAGQETQYF TGTGCCTGGAGTGTGGTTTGGCTAGCGGGGCAAGAGACCCAGTACTTC TRBJ2-5 16 TRBD2 . TRBV30
CASSLRGSYEQYF TGCGCCAGCAGCTTGCGGGGATCCTACGAGCAGTACTTC TRBJ2-7 13 . few TRBV5-1
CASSPLTLRQGTEAFF TGTGCCAGCTCACCCCTGACCCTGCGACAAGGGACTGAAGCTTTCTTT TRBJ1-1 16 . . TRBV18
CASSNRWDSTYEQYF TGTGCCAGCTCAAACCGATGGGACAGCACCTACGAGCAGTACTTC TRBJ2-7 15 TRBD1 . TRBV18
CASSPTGFYTIYF TGCGCCAGCAGCCCAACGGGATTCTACACCATATATTTT TRBJ1-3 13 . . TRBV4-1
CASSITTGVGEQYF TGTGCCAGTAGTATCACGACAGGGGTCGGCGAGCAGTACTTC TRBJ2-7 14 TRBD1 . TRBV19
CATSRDRESSGNTIYF TGTGCCACCAGCAGAGATCGGGAGAGCTCTGGAAACACCATATATTTT TRBJ1-3 16 . . TRBV15
CASTSRQGPYRYGYTF TGTGCCAGCACCTCGAGACAGGGACCTTATAGGTATGGCTACACCTTC TRBJ1-2 16 TRBD1 . TRBV9
CASTSGLEEGVF TGTGCCAGCACCTCTGGACTGGAAGAAGGCGTTTTC TRBJ2-7 12 . . TRBV11-2
CASSLWVGRRMNTEAFF TGTGCCAGCAGTTTATGGGTGGGGCGCCGGATGAACACTGAAGCTTTCTTT TRBJ1-1 17 . once TRBV28
CASSRDGYYGYTF TGTGCCAGCAGCCGGGACGGCTACTATGGCTACACCTTC TRBJ1-2 13 . . TRBV5-4
CASSTNPYNEQFF TGTGCTAGTTCGACCAATCCATACAATGAGCAGTTCTTC TRBJ2-1 13 . . TRBV12-5
CANTIGWNTEAFF TGTGCCAACACTATAGGATGGAACACTGAAGCTTTCTTT TRBJ1-1 13 . . TRBV5-4
CASSPPAGTYNEQFF TGTGCCAGCTCACCACCTGCGGGGACGTACAATGAGCAGTTCTTC TRBJ2-1 15 . once TRBV18
CASTPGQSYGYTF TGTGCCAGCACCCCGGGGCAGAGCTATGGCTACACCTTC TRBJ1-2 13 . . TRBV18
CASSFLGETAEAFF TGTGCCAGCAGCTTTCTAGGGGAGACGGCTGAAGCTTTCTTT TRBJ1-1 14 . . TRBV5-4
CSVQGGLAGGTDEQFF TGCAGCGTCCAAGGAGGACTAGCGGGAGGAACGGATGAGCAGTTCTTC TRBJ2-1 16 TRBD2 . TRBV29-1
CASSLYSGTGAGTSGFYEQYF TGTGCCAGCAGCTTGTATTCCGGGACAGGGGCCGGGACTAGCGGTTTCTACGAGCAGTACTTC TRBJ2-7 21 . . TRBV7-8
CASSQVLAGGDPSYNEQFF TGTGCCAGCAGCCAAGTGCTAGCGGGAGGAGACCCCTCCTACAATGAGCAGTTCTTC TRBJ2-1 19 TRBD2 . TRBV4-2
CASSFPYGSPLHF TGTGCCAGCAGCTTTCCCTATGGTTCACCCCTCCACTTT TRBJ1-6 13 . . TRBV5-6
CASSLLDRGTTNEKLFF TGTGCCAGCAGTTTATTAGACAGGGGAACAACTAATGAAAAACTGTTTTTT TRBJ1-4 17 TRBD1 . TRBV27
CASSPGIGSPYEQYF TGTGCCAGCAGCCCGGGCATTGGATCCCCCTACGAGCAGTACTTC TRBJ2-7 15 . . TRBV7-2
CASSSNSGIDLTQYF TGTGCCAGCAGCTCAAATAGCGGTATAGACCTGACCCAGTACTTC TRBJ2-5 15 . . TRBV7-6
CASAFGTAYGEQFF TGTGCCAGCGCGTTCGGGACAGCTTATGGTGAGCAGTTCTTC TRBJ2-1 14 TRBD1 . TRBV7-3
CASSPITPSGRGYEQYF TGTGCCAGCTCACCAATCACGCCCAGCGGGAGAGGCTACGAGCAGTACTTC TRBJ2-7 17 TRBD2 . TRBV18
CASSFLLYRTMNTEAFF TGTGCCAGCAGCTTCCTGCTGTATCGGACGATGAACACTGAAGCTTTCTTT TRBJ1-1 17 . . TRBV7-9
CASSLLGGGLTDTQYF TGTGCCAGCAGCTTATTAGGGGGAGGGCTAACAGATACGCAGTATTTT TRBJ2-3 16 . . TRBV7-2
CASSLVGPGTEAFF TGTGCCAGCAGCTTGGTCGGGCCAGGGACTGAAGCTTTCTTT TRBJ1-1 14 . . TRBV5-4
CASSPGWDNEKLFF TGTGCCAGCAGCCCGGGGTGGGACAATGAAAAACTGTTTTTT TRBJ1-4 14 . once TRBV7-9
CASRLHRGNTGELFF TGTGCCAGCAGGTTACACAGGGGGAACACCGGGGAGCTGTTTTTT TRBJ2-2 15 TRBD1 . TRBV28
CSVDSSYNSPLHF TGCAGCGTTGATAGCTCCTATAATTCACCCCTCCACTTT TRBJ1-6 13 . . TRBV29-1
CASSMGQGDYEQYF TGCGCCAGCAGCATGGGACAGGGGGACTACGAGCAGTACTTC TRBJ2-7 14 TRBD1 once TRBV5-1
CASSFPPGGVREQYF TGTGCCAGCAGTTTCCCCCCGGGAGGGGTCCGCGAGCAGTACTTC TRBJ2-7 15 TRBD2 . TRBV28
CASSQYFSGTGGRGANEKLFF TGCGCCAGCAGCCAGTACTTTTCCGGGACAGGGGGCAGGGGTGCTAATGAAAAACTGTTTTTT TRBJ1-4 21 TRBD1 . TRBV4-3
CASSLMVGYSNQPQHF TGTGCCAGCAGTTTAATGGTAGGATATAGCAATCAGCCCCAGCATTTT TRBJ1-5 16 . . TRBV28
CASSTHRAGTDTQYF TGTGCCAGCAGCACGCATCGGGCGGGGACAGATACGCAGTATTTT TRBJ2-3 15 . . TRBV9
CASSFRDSTDTQYF TGTGCCAGCAGCTTCAGGGACTCCACAGATACGCAGTATTTT TRBJ2-3 14 . . TRBV5-8
CASSGGQGVMKNYNEQFF TGTGCCAGCAGCGGGGGACAGGGGGTGATGAAAAACTACAATGAGCAGTTCTTC TRBJ2-1 18 TRBD1 . TRBV9
CASSRTGWGQPQHF TGTGCCAGCAGCCGTACAGGGTGGGGACAGCCCCAGCATTTT TRBJ1-5 14 . . TRBV27
CASSPSPHGAKHEQYF TGTGCCAGCAGCCCCAGTCCCCACGGCGCTAAACACGAGCAGTACTTC TRBJ2-7 16 . . TRBV28